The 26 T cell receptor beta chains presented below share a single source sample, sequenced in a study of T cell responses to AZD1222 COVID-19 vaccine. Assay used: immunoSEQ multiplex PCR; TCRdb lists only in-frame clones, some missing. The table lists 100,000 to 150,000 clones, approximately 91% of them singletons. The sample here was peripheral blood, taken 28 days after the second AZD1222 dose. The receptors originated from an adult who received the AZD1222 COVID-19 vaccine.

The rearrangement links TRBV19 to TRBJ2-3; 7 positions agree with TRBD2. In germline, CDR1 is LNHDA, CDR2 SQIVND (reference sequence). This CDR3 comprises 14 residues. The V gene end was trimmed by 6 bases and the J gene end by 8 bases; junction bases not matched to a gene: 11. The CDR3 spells CASSPLAGVGTQYF. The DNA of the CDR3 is TGTGCCAGTAGCCCCTTGGCGGGAGTTGGTACGCAGTATTTT.

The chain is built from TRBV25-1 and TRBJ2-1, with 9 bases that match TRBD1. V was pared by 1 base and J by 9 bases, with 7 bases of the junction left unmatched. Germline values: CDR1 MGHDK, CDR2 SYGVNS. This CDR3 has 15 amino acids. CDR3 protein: CASSESDRGVGEQFF. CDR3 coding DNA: TGTGCCAGCAGTGAATCGGACAGGGGAGTTGGTGAGCAGTTCTTC.

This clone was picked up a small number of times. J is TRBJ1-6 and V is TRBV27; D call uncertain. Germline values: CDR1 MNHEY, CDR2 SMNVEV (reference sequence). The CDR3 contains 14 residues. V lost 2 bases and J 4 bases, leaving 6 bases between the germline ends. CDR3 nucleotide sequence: TGTGCCAGCAGTTTAAGCCAATATAATTCACCCCTCCACTTT. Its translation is CASSLSQYNSPLHF.

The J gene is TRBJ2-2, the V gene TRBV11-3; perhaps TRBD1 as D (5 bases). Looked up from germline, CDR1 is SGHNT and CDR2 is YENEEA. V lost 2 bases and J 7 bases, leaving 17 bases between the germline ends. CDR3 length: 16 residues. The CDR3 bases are TGTGCCAGCAGCTTAAATAAAGGGGCAGGGATCGGGGAGCTGTTTTTT. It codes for CASSLNKGAGIGELFF.

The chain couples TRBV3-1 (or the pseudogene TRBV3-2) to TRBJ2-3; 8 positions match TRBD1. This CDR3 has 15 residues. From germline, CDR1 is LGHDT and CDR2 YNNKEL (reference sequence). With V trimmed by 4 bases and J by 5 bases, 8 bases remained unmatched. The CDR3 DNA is TGTGCCAGCAGCCCCCCGGCAGGGGGCGAAGATACGCAGTATTTT. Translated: CASSPPAGGEDTQYF.

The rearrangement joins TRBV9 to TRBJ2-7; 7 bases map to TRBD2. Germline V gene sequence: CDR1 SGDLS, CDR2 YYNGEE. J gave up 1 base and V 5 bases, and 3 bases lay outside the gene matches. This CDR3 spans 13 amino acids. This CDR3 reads CASRPSGSYEQYF. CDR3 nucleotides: TGTGCCAGCAGACCTAGCGGTTCCTACGAGCAGTACTTC.

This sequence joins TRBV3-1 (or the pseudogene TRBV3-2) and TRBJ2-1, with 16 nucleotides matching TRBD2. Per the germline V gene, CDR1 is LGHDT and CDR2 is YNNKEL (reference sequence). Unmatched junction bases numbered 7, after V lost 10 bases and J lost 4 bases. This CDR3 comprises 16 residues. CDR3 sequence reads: CATGTSGRGKYNEQFF. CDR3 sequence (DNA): TGTGCCACCGGGACTAGCGGGAGGGGTAAATACAATGAGCAGTTCTTC.

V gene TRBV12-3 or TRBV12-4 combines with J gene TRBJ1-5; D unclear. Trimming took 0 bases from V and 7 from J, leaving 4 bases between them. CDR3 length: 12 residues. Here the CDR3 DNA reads TGTGCCAGCAGTTTAGCAGTCCAGCCCCAGCATTTT. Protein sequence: CASSLAVQPQHF.

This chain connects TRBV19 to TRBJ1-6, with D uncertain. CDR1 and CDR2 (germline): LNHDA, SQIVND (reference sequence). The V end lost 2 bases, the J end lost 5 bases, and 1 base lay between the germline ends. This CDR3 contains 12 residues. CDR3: CASSIHNSPLHF. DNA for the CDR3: TGTGCCAGTAGTATACATAATTCACCCCTCCACTTT.

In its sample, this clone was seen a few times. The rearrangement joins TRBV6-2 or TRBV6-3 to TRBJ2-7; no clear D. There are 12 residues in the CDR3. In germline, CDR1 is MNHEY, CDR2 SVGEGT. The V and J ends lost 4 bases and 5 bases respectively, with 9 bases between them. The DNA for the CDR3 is TGTGCCAGCAGTTGGAAAAGAAACGAGCAGTACTTC. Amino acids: CASSWKRNEQYF.

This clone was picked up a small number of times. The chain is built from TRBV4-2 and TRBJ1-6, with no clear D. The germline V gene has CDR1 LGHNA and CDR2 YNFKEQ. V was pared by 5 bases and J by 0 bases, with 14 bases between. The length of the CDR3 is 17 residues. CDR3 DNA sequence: TGTGCCAGCAGCGCAACTAGCAGCAACTCCTATAATTCACCCCTCCACTTT. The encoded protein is CASSATSSNSYNSPLHF.

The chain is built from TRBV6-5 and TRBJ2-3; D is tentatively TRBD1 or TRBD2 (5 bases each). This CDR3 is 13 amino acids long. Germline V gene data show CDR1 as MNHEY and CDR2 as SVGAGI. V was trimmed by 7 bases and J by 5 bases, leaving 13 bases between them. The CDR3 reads CASTRDHRDTQYF. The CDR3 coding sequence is TGTGCCAGCACACGGGACCACAGAGATACGCAGTATTTT.

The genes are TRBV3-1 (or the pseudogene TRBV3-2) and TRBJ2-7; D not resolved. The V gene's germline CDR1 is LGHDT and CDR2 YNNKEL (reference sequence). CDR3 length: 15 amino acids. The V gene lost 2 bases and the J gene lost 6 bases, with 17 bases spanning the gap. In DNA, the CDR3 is TGTGCCAGCAGCCAAACTCACTACGAAGGGTTCGAGCAGTACTTC. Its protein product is CASSQTHYEGFEQYF.

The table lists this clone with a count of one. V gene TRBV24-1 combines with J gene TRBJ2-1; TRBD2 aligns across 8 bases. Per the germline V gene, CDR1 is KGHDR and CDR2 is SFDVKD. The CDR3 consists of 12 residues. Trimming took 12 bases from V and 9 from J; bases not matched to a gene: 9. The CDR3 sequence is CASGGSGSEQFF. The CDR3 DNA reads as TGTGCCTCGGGAGGAAGCGGGAGTGAGCAGTTCTTC.

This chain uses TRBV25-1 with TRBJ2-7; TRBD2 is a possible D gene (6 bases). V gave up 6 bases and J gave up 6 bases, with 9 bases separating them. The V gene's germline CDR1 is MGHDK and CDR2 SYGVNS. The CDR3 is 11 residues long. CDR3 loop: CASRGTAEQYF. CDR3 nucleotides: TGTGCCAGCAGAGGGACTGCCGAGCAGTACTTC.

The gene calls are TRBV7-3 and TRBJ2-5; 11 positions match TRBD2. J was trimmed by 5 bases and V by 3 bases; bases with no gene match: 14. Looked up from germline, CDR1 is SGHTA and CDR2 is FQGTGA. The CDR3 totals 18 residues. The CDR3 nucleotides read TGTGCCAGCAGCTTGAGCGGACTTAGCGGGAGGGCAGGGGAGACCCAGTACTTC. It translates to CASSLSGLSGRAGETQYF.

The CDR3 loop reads CASSYHEVRAKNIQYF. The CDR3 nucleotides are TGTGCCAGCAGTTACCATGAGGTCCGAGCCAAAAACATTCAGTACTTC. The gene calls are TRBV6-7 and TRBJ2-4; D not resolved. TRBV6-7 is reported as an ORF; its role is uncertain. V was pared by 2 bases and J by 0 bases, with 11 bases between. The CDR3 has 16 amino acids.

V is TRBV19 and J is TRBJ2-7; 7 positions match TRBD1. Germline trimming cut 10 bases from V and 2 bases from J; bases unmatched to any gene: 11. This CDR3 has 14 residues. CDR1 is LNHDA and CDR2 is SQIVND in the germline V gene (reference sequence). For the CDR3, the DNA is TGTGCCAAATACCACCGGGACAGCCCCTACGAGCAGTACTTC. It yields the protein CAKYHRDSPYEQYF.

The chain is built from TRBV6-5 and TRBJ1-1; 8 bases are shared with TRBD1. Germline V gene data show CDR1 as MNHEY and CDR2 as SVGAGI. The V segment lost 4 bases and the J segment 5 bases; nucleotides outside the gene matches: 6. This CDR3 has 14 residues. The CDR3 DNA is TGTGCCAGCAGTTCAGGACAGGGTAGGACTGAAGCTTTCTTT. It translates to CASSSGQGRTEAFF.

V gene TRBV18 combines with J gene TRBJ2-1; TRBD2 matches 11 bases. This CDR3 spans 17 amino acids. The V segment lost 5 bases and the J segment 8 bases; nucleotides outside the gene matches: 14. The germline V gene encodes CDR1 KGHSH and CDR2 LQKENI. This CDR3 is CASSRSAGLAVGDEQFF. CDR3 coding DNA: TGTGCCAGCTCAAGATCCGCGGGACTAGCGGTTGGGGATGAGCAGTTCTTC.

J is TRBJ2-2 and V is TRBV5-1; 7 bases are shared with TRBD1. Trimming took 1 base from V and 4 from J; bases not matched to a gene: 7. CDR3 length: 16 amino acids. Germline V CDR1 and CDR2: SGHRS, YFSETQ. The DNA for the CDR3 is TGCGCCAGCAGCTTGCCCGGGACAGCAATCACCGGGGAGCTGTTTTTT. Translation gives CASSLPGTAITGELFF.

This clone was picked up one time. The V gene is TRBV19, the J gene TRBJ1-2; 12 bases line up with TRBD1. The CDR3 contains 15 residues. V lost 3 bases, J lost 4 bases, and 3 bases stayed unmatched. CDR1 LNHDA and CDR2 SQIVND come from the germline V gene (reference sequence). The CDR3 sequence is CASSMGTGGTYGYTF. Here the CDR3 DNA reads TGTGCCAGTAGTATGGGGACAGGGGGCACCTATGGCTACACCTTC.

CDR3 loop: CASSAPGSSSYEQYF. CDR3 DNA: TGTGCCAGCAGCGCCCCGGGATCCTCCTCCTACGAGCAGTACTTC. The rearrangement uses TRBV11-2 and TRBJ2-7, with a tentative D call TRBD2 (5 bases). The germline CDR1 and CDR2 sequences are SGHAT and FQNNGV. This CDR3 has 15 amino acids. V was trimmed by 5 bases and J by 0 bases, leaving 14 bases between them.

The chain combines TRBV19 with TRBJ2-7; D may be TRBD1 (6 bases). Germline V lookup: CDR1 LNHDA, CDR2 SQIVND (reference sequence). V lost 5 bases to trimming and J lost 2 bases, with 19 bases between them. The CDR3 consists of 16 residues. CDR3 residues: CASSRQVGTFPYEQYF. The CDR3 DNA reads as TGTGCCAGTAGTCGACAGGTTGGGACCTTCCCCTACGAGCAGTACTTC.

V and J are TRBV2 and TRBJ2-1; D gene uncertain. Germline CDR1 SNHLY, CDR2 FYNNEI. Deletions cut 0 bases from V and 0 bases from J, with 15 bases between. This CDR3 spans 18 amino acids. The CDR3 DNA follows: TGTGCCAGCAGTGAAGCGGGATCCAGAGGCAGCTCCTACAATGAGCAGTTCTTC. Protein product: CASSEAGSRGSSYNEQFF.

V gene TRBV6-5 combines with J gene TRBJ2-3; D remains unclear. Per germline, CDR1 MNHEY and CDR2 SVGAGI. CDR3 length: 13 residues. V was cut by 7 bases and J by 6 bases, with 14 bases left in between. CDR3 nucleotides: TGTGCCAGCAACGCGGATATGAGGGATACGCAGTATTTT. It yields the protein CASNADMRDTQYF.